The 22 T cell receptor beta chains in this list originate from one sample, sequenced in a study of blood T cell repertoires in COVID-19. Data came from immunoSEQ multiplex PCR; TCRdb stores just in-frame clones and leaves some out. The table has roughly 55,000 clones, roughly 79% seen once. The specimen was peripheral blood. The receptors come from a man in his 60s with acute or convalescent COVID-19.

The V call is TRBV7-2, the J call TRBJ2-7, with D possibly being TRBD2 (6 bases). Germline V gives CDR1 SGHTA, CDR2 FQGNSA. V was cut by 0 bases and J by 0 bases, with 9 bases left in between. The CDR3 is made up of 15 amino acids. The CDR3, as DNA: TGTGCCAGCAGCTTAGCGGGACTGAGCTCCTACGAGCAGTACTTC. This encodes CASSLAGLSSYEQYF.

CDR3 coding DNA: TGTGCCAGCAGTCCCCCAAGCACAGATACGCAGTATTTT. This translates into CASSPPSTDTQYF. V usage is TRBV27 and J usage is TRBJ2-3; unclear D gene. The CDR3 length is 13 residues. V lost 5 bases, J lost 0 bases, and 6 bases lay in between. Germline V CDR1 and CDR2: MNHEY, SMNVEV (reference sequence).

Here the CDR3 DNA reads TGTGCCAGCAGTCTCGGGAGGGGGCAAGAGCAGTACTTC. Residues: CASSLGRGQEQYF. This sequence joins TRBV2 and TRBJ2-7; a weak D match, TRBD2 (8 bases). This CDR3 is 13 amino acids long. V was pared by 5 bases and J by 7 bases, with 15 bases between. Germline assignment: CDR1 SNHLY and CDR2 FYNNEI. The full variable domain, completed using reference TRBV2 and TRBJ2-7, is EPEVTQTPSHQVTQMGQEVILRCVPISNHLYFYWYRQILGQKVEFLVSFYNNEISEKSEIFDDQFSVERPDGSNFTLKIRSTKLEDSAMYFCASSLGRGQEQYFGPGTRLTVT.

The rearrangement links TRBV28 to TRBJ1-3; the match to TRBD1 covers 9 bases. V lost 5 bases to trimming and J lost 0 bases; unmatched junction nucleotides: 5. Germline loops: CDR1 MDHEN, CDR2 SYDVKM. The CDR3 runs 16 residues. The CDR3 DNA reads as TGTGCCAGCAGTCCACCGACAGGGGGCTCTGGAAACACCATATATTTT. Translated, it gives CASSPPTGGSGNTIYF.

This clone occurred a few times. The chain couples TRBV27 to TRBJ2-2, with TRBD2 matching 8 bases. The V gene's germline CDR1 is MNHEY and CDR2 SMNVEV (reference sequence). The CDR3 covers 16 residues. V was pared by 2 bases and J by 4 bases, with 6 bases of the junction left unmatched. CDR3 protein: CASSLKGLGFTGELFF. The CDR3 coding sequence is TGTGCCAGCAGTTTAAAGGGACTAGGGTTCACCGGGGAGCTGTTTTTT.

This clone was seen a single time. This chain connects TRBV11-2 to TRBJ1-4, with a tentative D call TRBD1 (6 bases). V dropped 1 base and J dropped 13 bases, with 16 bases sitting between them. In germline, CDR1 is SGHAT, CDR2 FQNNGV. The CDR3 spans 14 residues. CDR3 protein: CASSLGGGTRGLFF. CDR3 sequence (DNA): TGTGCCAGCAGCTTAGGAGGGGGTACCCGAGGACTGTTTTTT. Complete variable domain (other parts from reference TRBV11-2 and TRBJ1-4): EAGVAQSPRYKIIEKRQSVAFWCNPISGHATLYWYQQILGQGPKLLIQFQNNGVVDDSQLPKDRFSAERLKGVDSTLKIQPAKLEDSAVYLCASSLGGGTRGLFFGSGTQLSVL.

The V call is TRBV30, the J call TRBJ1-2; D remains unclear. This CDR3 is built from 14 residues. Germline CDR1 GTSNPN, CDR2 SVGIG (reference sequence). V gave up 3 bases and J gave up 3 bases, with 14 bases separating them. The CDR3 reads CAWSAVSVYYGYTF. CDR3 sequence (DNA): TGTGCCTGGAGCGCCGTGAGCGTCTACTATGGCTACACCTTC.

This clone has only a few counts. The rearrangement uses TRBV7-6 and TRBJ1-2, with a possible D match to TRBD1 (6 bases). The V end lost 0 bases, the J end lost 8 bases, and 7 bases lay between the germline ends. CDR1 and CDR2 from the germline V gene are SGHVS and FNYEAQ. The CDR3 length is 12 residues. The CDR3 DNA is TGTGCCAGCAGCTTAGCGGGGGCCGGCTACACCTTC. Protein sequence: CASSLAGAGYTF.

CDR3: CASSALPIGQGALELYGYTF. DNA of the CDR3: TGCGCCAGCAGCGCCCTACCGATTGGACAGGGGGCTCTCGAACTATATGGCTACACCTTC. The rearrangement joins TRBV5-1 to TRBJ1-2, with TRBD1 identical over 11 bases. Germline lookup yields CDR1 SGHRS and CDR2 YFSETQ. The CDR3 length is 20 residues. The V and J ends lost 4 bases and 5 bases, in that order; junction bases with no gene match: 22.

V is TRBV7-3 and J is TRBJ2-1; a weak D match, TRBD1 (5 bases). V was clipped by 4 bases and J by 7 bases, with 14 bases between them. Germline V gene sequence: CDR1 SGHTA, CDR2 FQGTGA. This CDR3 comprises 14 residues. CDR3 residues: CASSSQGFGNEQFF. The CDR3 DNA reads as TGTGCCAGCAGCTCTCAGGGATTTGGGAATGAGCAGTTCTTC.

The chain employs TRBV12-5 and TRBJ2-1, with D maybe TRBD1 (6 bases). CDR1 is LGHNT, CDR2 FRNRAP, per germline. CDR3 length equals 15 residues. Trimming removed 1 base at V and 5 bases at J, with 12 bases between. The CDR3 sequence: CASGLGTAKNNEQFF. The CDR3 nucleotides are TGTGCTAGTGGTTTGGGGACAGCGAAAAACAATGAGCAGTTCTTC.

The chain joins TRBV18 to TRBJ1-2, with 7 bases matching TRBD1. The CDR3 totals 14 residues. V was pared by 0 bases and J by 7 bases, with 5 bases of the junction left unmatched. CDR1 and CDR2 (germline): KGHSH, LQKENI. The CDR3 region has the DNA TGTGCCAGCTCACCACCGGACAGGCGGTCTGGCTACACCTTC. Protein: CASSPPDRRSGYTF.

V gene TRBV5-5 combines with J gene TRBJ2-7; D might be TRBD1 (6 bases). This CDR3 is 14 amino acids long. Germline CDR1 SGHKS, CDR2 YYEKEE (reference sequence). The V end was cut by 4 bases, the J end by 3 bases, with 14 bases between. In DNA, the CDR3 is TGTGCCAGCAGCCATCGACAGGTACACTACGAGCAGTACTTC. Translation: CASSHRQVHYEQYF.

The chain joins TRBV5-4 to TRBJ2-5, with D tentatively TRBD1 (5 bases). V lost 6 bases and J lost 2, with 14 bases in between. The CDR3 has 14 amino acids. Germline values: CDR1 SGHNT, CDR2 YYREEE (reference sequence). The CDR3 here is CASKGPQPQETQYF. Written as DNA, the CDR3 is TGTGCCAGCAAGGGGCCCCAGCCGCAAGAGACCCAGTACTTC.

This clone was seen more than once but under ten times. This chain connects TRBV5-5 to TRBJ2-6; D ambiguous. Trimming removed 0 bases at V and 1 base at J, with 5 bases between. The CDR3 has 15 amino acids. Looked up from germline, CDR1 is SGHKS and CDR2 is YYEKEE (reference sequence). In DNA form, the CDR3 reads TGTGCCAGCAGCTTGGACGGTTCTGGGGCCAACGTCCTGACTTTC. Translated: CASSLDGSGANVLTF.

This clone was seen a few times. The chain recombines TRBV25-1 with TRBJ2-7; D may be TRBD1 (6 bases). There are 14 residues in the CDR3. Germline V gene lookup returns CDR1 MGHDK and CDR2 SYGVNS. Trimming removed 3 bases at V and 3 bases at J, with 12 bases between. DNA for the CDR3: TGTGCCAGCAGTGACCCGGGACAACTCTACGAGCAGTACTTC. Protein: CASSDPGQLYEQYF.

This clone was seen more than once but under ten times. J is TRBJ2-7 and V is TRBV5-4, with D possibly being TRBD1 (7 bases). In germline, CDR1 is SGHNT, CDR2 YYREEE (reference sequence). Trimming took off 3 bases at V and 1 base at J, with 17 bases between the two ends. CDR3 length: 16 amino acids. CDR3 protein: CASSSRETGRSYEQYF. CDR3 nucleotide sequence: TGTGCCAGCAGCTCCCGTGAGACAGGGAGGTCCTACGAGCAGTACTTC.

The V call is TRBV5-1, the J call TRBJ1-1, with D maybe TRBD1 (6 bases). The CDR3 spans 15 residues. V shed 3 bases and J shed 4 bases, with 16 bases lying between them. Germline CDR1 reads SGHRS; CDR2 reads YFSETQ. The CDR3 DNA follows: TGCGCCAGCAGCTCCAGCCAGGGAGGGGGCACTGAAGCTTTCTTT. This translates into CASSSSQGGGTEAFF.

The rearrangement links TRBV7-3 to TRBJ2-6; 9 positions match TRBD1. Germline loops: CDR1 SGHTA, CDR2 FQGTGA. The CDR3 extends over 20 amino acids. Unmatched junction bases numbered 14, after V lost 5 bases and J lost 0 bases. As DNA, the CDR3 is TGTGCCAGCAGCCCCTCACCGGGACAGGGCCTTTACTCTGGGGCCAACGTCCTGACTTTC. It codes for CASSPSPGQGLYSGANVLTF.

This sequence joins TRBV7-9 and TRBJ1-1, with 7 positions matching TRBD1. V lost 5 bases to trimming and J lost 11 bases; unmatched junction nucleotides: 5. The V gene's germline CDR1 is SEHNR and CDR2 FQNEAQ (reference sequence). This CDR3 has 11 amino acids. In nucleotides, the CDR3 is TGTGCCAGCAGCCCAGACAGGGTGGCTTTCTTT. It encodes CASSPDRVAFF.

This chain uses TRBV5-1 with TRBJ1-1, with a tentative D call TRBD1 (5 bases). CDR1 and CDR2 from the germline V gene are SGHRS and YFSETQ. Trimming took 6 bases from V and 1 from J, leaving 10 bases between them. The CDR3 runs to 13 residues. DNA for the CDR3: TGCGCCAGCAACAGGCTGGGGAACACTGAAGCTTTCTTT. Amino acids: CASNRLGNTEAFF. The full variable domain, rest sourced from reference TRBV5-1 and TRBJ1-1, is KAGVTQTPRYLIKTRGQQVTLSCSPISGHRSVSWYQQTPGQGLQFLFEYFSETQRNKGNFPGRFSGRQFSNSRSEMNVSTLELGDSALYLCASNRLGNTEAFFGQGTRLTVV.

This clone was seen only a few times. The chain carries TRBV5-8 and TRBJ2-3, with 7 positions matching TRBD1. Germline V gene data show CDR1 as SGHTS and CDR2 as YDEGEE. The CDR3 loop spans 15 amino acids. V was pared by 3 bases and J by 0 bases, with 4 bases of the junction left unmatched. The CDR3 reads CASSSPGQSTDTQYF. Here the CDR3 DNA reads TGTGCCAGCAGCTCGCCGGGACAGAGCACAGATACGCAGTATTTT. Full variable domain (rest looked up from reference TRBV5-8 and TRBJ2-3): EAGVTQSPTHLIKTRGQQATLRCSPISGHTSVYWYQQALGLGLQFLLWYDEGEERNRGNFPPRFSGRQFPNYSSELNVNALELEDSALYLCASSSPGQSTDTQYFGPGTRLTVL.